This T cell receptor (beta chain) was observed in a study of T cell repertoires in cytomegalovirus infection. TCRdb redid the calling of the reads with MiXCR, one entry per CDR3 protein. The sample comprises 300,000 to 450,000 distinct CDR3 sequences, roughly 18% of which are singletons, and around 8.6% rests with the top ten. V gave up 4 bases and J gave up 4 bases; unmatched junction bases: 4. Germline-derived CDR1 and CDR2 are KGHDR and SFDVKD. CDR3 length: 14 amino acids. Sequenced input: PBMCs. This clonotype was obtained from a human donor in good health (CMV status not recorded). Some clones in this sample may be carry-over from other donors' samples. The V and J genes are TRBV24-1 and TRBJ1-2; 8 bases align to TRBD1. Written as DNA, the CDR3 is TGTGCCACCAGTGACCCTGACAGGGGCTATGGCTACACCTTC. Protein: CATSDPDRGYGYTF.